The clone carrying this T cell receptor beta chain occurred a few times. The V gene lost 1 base and the J gene lost 3 bases, with 15 bases spanning the gap. CDR3 length: 16 residues. Germline assignment: CDR1 SEHNR and CDR2 FQNEAQ (reference sequence). The data belong to a study of T cells in Graves' hyperthyroidism and ophthalmopathy. The investigators amplified TCR beta CDR3 regions from RNA transcripts. HTBI primers were employed in a first-round RT-PCR of the TCR CDR3. TCRdb re-derived calls from the multiplex PCR reads in MiXCR, one entry per CDR3 protein. The sample contains about 720,000 distinct CDR3 sequences, around 20% of which appear only once.

Sequencing was carried out using blood. V is TRBV7-9 and J is TRBJ1-2; D is possibly TRBD1 (6 bases). The sequence came from a woman aged 45-59 years with Graves' hyperthyroidism that later progressed to Graves' ophthalmopathy. This chain's CDR3 is CASSLGGRGRDYGYTF. The CDR3 nucleotides read TGTGCCAGCAGCTTAGGGGGGCGGGGTCGTGACTATGGCTACACCTTC.